The rows below give T cell receptor beta chains drawn from one sample of a study of lymphopenia after photon versus proton radiotherapy. TCRdb's copy holds only in-frame clones and misses some; the assay was immunoSEQ multiplex PCR. The sample gives 150,000 or so clones, about nine tenths of which show up once; approximately 4.8% is in the top ten. The sequenced sample was peripheral blood, obtained from a patient treated with photon-based radiotherapy. Receptor source: a man aged 50 to 59 with gastric cancer. Each CDR3 is given with its conserved first and last residue. Fields, in order: CDR3 DNA, CDR3 protein, D gene, clone size, J gene, V gene. D genes are given only for firm matches. Size tells how often a clone was seen (once, few, many) or the class of an expanded clone, and some rows leave it out.

TGTGCCAGCAGCTCTTTGAGGATGGAGACCCAGTACTTC CASSSLRMETQYF . . TRBJ2-5 TRBV14
TGTGCCACCTCTGGGACTTCCTCCTACGAGCAGTACTTC CATSGTSSYEQYF . . TRBJ2-7 TRBV25-1
TGTGCCAGCAGGAACTCAGGGGGCGAGGAGACCCAGTACTTC CASRNSGGEETQYF TRBD1 once TRBJ2-5 TRBV7-9
TGTGCCAGCAGCCCTCCCGGGACAGGGAGAGGGATCGAGCAGTACTTC CASSPPGTGRGIEQYF TRBD1 . TRBJ2-7 TRBV6-6
TGTGCCAGCAGCCTTACTGCTAGCACAGATACGCAGTATTTT CASSLTASTDTQYF . few TRBJ2-3 TRBV11-3
TGCGCCAGCAGCTTGGTCTCCGGGTCAAGCACAGATACGCAGTATTTT CASSLVSGSSTDTQYF . . TRBJ2-3 TRBV5-1
TGCGCCAGCAGCTTGCAGGGGGTTGCGGCTGGAACCGGGGAGCTGTTTTTT CASSLQGVAAGTGELFF TRBD1 . TRBJ2-2 TRBV5-1
TGTGCCAGCTCACCTATAGCGGGACGGGGCGCTGAGCAGTACTTC CASSPIAGRGAEQYF TRBD2 . TRBJ2-7 TRBV18
TGTGCCAGCAGCTTAGCCGACAGGGATAGCAATCAGCCCCAGCATTTT CASSLADRDSNQPQHF TRBD1 . TRBJ1-5 TRBV7-9
TGTGCCAGCAGCTTCAGACTAGCGGGAGGACACACCGGGGAGCTGTTTTTT CASSFRLAGGHTGELFF TRBD2 . TRBJ2-2 TRBV11-2